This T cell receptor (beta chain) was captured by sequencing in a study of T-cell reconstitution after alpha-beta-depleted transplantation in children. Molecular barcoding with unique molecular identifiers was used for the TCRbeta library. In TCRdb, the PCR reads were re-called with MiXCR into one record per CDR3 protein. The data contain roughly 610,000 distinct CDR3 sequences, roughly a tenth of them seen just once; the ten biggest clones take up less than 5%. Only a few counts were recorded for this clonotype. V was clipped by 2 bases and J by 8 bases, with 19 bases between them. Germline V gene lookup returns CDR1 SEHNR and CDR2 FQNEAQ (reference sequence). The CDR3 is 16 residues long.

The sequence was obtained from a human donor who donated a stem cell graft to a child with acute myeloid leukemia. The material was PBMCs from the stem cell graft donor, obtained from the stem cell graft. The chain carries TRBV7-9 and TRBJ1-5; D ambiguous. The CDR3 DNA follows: TGTGCCAGCAGCTTAACGGCAGGCGGTTACGAAGAGCCCCAGCATTTT. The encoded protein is CASSLTAGGYEEPQHF. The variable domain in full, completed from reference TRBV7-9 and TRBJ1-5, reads DTGVSQNPRHKITKRGQNVTFRCDPISEHNRLYWYRQTLGQGPEFLTYFQNEAQLEKSRLLSDRFSAERPKGSFSTLEIQRTEQGDSAMYLCASSLTAGGYEEPQHFGDGTRLSIL.